One and the same sample provided the 8 T cell receptor beta chains below, sequenced in a study of T cell changes during pregnancy in multiple sclerosis (dated by TCRdb to the late 2010s). The receptor library was made with the immunoSEQ multiplex PCR assay. The clones in this table, taken by TCRdb from immuneACCESS, are in-frame only. Not every clone is retained; where verified, under half of the shortfall comes from an unresolved V gene, and the cause of the rest is unknown. The sample contains 90,000 or so clones, about 90% of them found a single time. In total, the top ten clones hold 3.5% to 4% of the sample. Sequenced material: PBMCs, taken in the first trimester of pregnancy. These receptor sequences come from a female donor in good health, serving as a control in a pregnancy study. Some clones in this sample may be carry-over from other donors' samples.

The chain carries TRBV28 and TRBJ2-1; TRBD2 matches at 13 bases. The CDR3 is made up of 16 amino acids. Trimming took 4 bases from V and 8 from J; bases not matched to a gene: 8. Germline lookup yields CDR1 MDHEN and CDR2 SYDVKM. This CDR3 reads CASSSAGTSGVYEQFF. In DNA, the CDR3 is TGTGCCAGCAGTTCAGCGGGGACTAGCGGGGTCTATGAGCAGTTCTTC.

This clone was found once. The CDR3 is CASSKTRAVEAFF. The CDR3 nucleotides are TGTGCCAGCAGCAAAACCAGGGCGGTTGAAGCTTTCTTT. The V call is TRBV14, the J call TRBJ1-1; TRBD1 might be the D (5 bases). With 5 bases removed from V and 7 bases from J, the gap between germline ends came to 14 bases. The CDR3 is 13 amino acids. Germline CDR1 reads SGHDN; CDR2 reads FVKESK.

This rearrangement joins TRBV2 to TRBJ1-1; TRBD1 aligns across 7 bases. This CDR3 has 13 residues. The ends lost 0 bases at V and 8 bases at J; junction bases unmatched: 3. The germline gives CDR1 SNHLY, CDR2 FYNNEI. CDR3: CASSEAGTEEAFF. The CDR3 region has the DNA TGTGCCAGCAGTGAAGCAGGGACAGAGGAAGCTTTCTTT.

The chain combines TRBV28 with TRBJ1-1, with D possibly being TRBD1 (6 bases). The V end lost 3 bases, the J end lost 6 bases, and 11 bases lay between the germline ends. This CDR3 spans 13 amino acids. Per the germline V gene, CDR1 is MDHEN and CDR2 is SYDVKM. CDR3 DNA: TGTGCCAGCAGTTTTCTCAGGGGCGCTGAAGCTTTCTTT. Translated: CASSFLRGAEAFF.

The chain has TRBV6-5 and TRBJ2-1, with 11 bases identical to TRBD1. Germline V gives CDR1 MNHEY, CDR2 SVGAGI. With V trimmed by 6 bases and J by 6 bases, 7 bases remained unmatched. This CDR3 has 15 amino acids. The DNA of the CDR3 is TGTGCCAGCAGCGACGCGGGACAGGGGGGCAATGAGCAGTTCTTC. It translates to CASSDAGQGGNEQFF.

This rearrangement joins TRBV7-2 to TRBJ2-1; possibly TRBD2 for D (7 bases). Germline V gene lookup returns CDR1 SGHTA and CDR2 FQGNSA. Trimming took off 10 bases at V and 6 bases at J, with 19 bases between the two ends. This CDR3 is built from 14 residues. The CDR3 DNA sequence: TGTGCCATCCGCGGGGAGGGGGGCGGCAATGAGCAGTTCTTC. As protein: CAIRGEGGGNEQFF.

This chain connects TRBV10-3 to TRBJ2-7; 8 positions agree with TRBD2. The CDR3 sequence is 16 residues long. The J segment lost 0 bases and the V segment lost 10 bases, leaving 14 bases of the junction unmatched. Per germline, CDR1 ENHRY and CDR2 SYGVKD. Here the CDR3 reads CANPPRLAPSSYEQYF. Here the CDR3 DNA reads TGTGCCAACCCGCCCCGACTAGCGCCTAGCTCCTACGAGCAGTACTTC.

This chain joins TRBV30 and TRBJ2-7; D uncertain. CDR3 length equals 13 residues. V lost 0 bases, J lost 4 bases, and 10 bases lay in between. CDR1 and CDR2 (germline): GTSNPN, SVGIG (reference sequence). Here the CDR3 reads CAWSVQSGYEQYF. As DNA, the CDR3 is TGTGCCTGGAGTGTACAATCAGGATACGAGCAGTACTTC.